This TCR beta chain was documented in a study of response to subunit inactivated influenza vaccine. The germline CDR1 and CDR2 sequences are MNHEY and SVGEGT. The CDR3 sequence is 15 residues long. After removal of 2 bases from V and 0 bases from J, the junction contained 0 bases not matched to a gene. Each CDR3 protein is one row after TCRdb ran MiXCR on the RT-PCR reads. The repertoire holds roughly 620,000 distinct CDR3 sequences, around 10% seen once, with about 11% in the top ten. A further study also used this sample, focusing on T cells expressing NK-cell markers. According to that study: UMIs accompanied the 5'RACE template switching by which TCR beta cDNA was made. Sorted CD3+CD56+NKG2C+, CD3+CD56+NKG2C- and CD3+CD56-NKG2C+ T cells supplied TCR beta repertoires. About six donors carried dominant NKG2C+ clonotypes that made up roughly 1.0-7.5% of their CD8+ T cells. The CD3+CD56-NKG2C+ fraction was also led by these clonotypes in several donors.

The sequenced sample was PBMCs from blood, obtained on the day of vaccination. The source is a man between 50 and 59 years old who received an inactivated influenza vaccine. The V call is TRBV6-2 or TRBV6-3, the J call TRBJ1-5, with 8 bases fitting TRBD1. This CDR3 is CASSYQGASNQPQHF. In nucleotides, the CDR3 is TGTGCCAGCAGTTACCAGGGGGCTAGCAATCAGCCCCAGCATTTT.